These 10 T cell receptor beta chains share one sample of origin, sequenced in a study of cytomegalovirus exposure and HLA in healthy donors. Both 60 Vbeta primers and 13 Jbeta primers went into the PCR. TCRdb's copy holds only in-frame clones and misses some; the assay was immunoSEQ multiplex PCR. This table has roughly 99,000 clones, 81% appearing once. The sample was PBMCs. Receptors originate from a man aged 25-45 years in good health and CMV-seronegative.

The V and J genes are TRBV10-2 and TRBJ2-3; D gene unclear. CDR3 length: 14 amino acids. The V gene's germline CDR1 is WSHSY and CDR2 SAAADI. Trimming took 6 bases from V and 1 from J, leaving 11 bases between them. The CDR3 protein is CASRSVVGTDTQYF. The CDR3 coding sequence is TGCGCCAGCAGGAGTGTAGTTGGCACAGATACGCAGTATTTT.

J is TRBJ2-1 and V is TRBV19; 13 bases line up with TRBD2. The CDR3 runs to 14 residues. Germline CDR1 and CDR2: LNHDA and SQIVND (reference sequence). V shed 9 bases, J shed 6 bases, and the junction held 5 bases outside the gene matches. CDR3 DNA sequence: TGTGCCAGCGCGGGACTAGCGGGAAGCAATGAGCAGTTCTTC. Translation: CASAGLAGSNEQFF.

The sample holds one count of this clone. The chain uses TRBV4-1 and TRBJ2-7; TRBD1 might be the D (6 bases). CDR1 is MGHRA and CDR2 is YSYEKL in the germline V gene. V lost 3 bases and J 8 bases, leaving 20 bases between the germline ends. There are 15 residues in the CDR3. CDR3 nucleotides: TGCGCCAGCAGCCAGATACAGGGAGAGGGACATCAGCAGTACTTC. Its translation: CASSQIQGEGHQQYF.

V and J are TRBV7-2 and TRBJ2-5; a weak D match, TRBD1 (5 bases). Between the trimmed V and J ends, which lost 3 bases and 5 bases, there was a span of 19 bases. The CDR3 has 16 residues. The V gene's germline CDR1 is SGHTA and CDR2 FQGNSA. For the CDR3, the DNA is TGTGCCAGCAGCTTGCTTACACAGGTTCTGGCGGAGACCCAGTACTTC. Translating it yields CASSLLTQVLAETQYF.

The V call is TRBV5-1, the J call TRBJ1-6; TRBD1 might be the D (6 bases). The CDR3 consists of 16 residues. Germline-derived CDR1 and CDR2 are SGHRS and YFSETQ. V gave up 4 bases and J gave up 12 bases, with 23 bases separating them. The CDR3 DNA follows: TGCGCCAGCAGCCTCCCGCCCGGGACATCGTTGGGACCCCTCCACTTT. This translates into CASSLPPGTSLGPLHF.

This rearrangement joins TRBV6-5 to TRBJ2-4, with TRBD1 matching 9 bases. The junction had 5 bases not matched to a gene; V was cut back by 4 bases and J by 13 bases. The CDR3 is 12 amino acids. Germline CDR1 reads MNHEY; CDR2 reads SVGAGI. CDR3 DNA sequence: TGTGCCAGCAGTTTCCGGGACAGGGAACAGTACTTC. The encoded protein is CASSFRDREQYF.

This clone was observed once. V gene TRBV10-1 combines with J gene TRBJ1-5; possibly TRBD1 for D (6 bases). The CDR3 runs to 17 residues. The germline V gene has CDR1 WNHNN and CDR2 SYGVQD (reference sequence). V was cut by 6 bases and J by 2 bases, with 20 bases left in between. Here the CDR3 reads CASSDPNGGYGNQPQHF. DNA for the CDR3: TGCGCCAGCAGCGACCCTAATGGGGGCTACGGCAATCAGCCCCAGCATTTT.

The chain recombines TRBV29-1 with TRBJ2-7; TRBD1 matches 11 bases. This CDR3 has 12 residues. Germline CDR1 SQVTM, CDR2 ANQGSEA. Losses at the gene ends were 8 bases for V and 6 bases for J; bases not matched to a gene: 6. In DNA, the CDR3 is TGCAGCATCGCCGGGACAGGGGGCGAGCAGTACTTC. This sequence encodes CSIAGTGGEQYF.

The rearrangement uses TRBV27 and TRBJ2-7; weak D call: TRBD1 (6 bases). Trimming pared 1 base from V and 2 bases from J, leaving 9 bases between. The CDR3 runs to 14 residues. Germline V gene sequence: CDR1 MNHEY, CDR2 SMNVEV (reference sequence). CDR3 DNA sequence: TGTGCCAGCAGTTTATGGACAGCCCCCTACGAGCAGTACTTC. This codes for CASSLWTAPYEQYF.

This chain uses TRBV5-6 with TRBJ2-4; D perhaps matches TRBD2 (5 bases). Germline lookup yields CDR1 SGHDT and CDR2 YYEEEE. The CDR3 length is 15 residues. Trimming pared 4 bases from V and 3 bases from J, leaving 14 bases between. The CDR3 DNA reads TGTGCCAGCAGCCTACTACCTGGAGGCAAAAACATTCAGTACTTC. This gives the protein CASSLLPGGKNIQYF.